One and the same sample provided the 8 T cell receptor beta chains below, sequenced in a study of blood T cell repertoires in COVID-19. Repertoires were generated with immunoSEQ multiplex PCR, while TCRdb's copy carries only in-frame clones and drops some. The sample includes around 37,000 clones, about nine tenths of them seen just once. The sequenced sample consisted of peripheral blood. These receptors originate from a man aged 45-60 years with active or convalescent COVID-19.

This chain connects TRBV5-4 to TRBJ1-2; D perhaps matches TRBD1 (5 bases). The V and J ends lost 4 bases and 5 bases respectively, with 18 bases between them. Looked up from germline, CDR1 is SGHNT and CDR2 is YYREEE (reference sequence). This CDR3 comprises 15 residues. The CDR3 nucleotides read TGTGCCAGCAGCCCTGACCAGGGTCGAGCTTATGGCTACACCTTC. Translation gives CASSPDQGRAYGYTF.

A few counts support this clone. This sequence joins TRBV7-9 and TRBJ2-7, with D possibly matching TRBD1 (6 bases). Germline V gene lookup returns CDR1 SEHNR and CDR2 FQNEAQ (reference sequence). V was shortened by 0 bases and J by 3 bases, with 12 bases between the two germline ends. The CDR3 is 15 residues long. For the CDR3, the DNA is TGTGCCAGCAGCTTAGCGGCAGGGGCCTACTACGAGCAGTACTTC. This translates into CASSLAAGAYYEQYF. The complete variable domain, with remaining parts taken from reference TRBV7-9 and TRBJ2-7, reads DTGVSQNPRHKITKRGQNVTFRCDPISEHNRLYWYRQTLGQGPEFLTYFQNEAQLEKSRLLSDRFSAERPKGSFSTLEIQRTEQGDSAMYLCASSLAAGAYYEQYFGPGTRLTVT.

The chain recombines TRBV5-4 with TRBJ2-7; TRBD2 aligns across 9 bases. Germline-derived CDR1 and CDR2 are SGHNT and YYREEE (reference sequence). The CDR3 extends over 15 amino acids. V gave up 2 bases and J gave up 6 bases; unmatched junction bases: 9. In DNA form, the CDR3 reads TGTGCCAGCAGCTTTGGCGGGAGGGCCTCTCCCGAGCAGTACTTC. It specifies CASSFGGRASPEQYF. The full variable domain, its missing parts supplied by reference TRBV5-4 and TRBJ2-7, is ETGVTQSPTHLIKTRGQQVTLRCSSQSGHNTVSWYQQALGQGPQFIFQYYREEENGRGNFPPRFSGLQFPNYSSELNVNALELDDSALYLCASSFGGRASPEQYFGPGTRLTVT.

The table lists this clone with a few counts. Here the CDR3 reads CASSRTSSSYNSPLHF. The CDR3 coding sequence is TGTGCCAGCAGTCGGACATCGAGCTCCTATAATTCACCCCTCCACTTT. The V and J genes are TRBV28 and TRBJ1-6, with D maybe TRBD1 (5 bases). The germline V gene has CDR1 MDHEN and CDR2 SYDVKM. Trimming took 5 bases from V and 0 from J, leaving 11 bases between them. The length of the CDR3 is 16 residues.

The J gene is TRBJ2-3, the V gene TRBV29-1; D ambiguous. The CDR3 spans 15 residues. V was cut by 5 bases and J by 0 bases, with 15 bases left in between. CDR1 and CDR2 (germline): SQVTM, ANQGSEA. CDR3 DNA sequence: TGCAGCGTTTTAAGTGGAAACAGTAGCACAGATACGCAGTATTTT. Residues: CSVLSGNSSTDTQYF.

CDR3 sequence: CASLDSGAGEQYF. The CDR3 DNA is TGTGCCAGCCTGGACAGTGGGGCAGGGGAGCAGTACTTC. The chain carries TRBV2 and TRBJ2-7, with D perhaps matching TRBD1 (6 bases). V shed 8 bases and J shed 7 bases, with 18 bases lying between them. The germline gives CDR1 SNHLY, CDR2 FYNNEI. The CDR3 totals 13 residues. Full variable domain (missing parts from reference TRBV2 and TRBJ2-7): EPEVTQTPSHQVTQMGQEVILRCVPISNHLYFYWYRQILGQKVEFLVSFYNNEISEKSEIFDDQFSVERPDGSNFTLKIRSTKLEDSAMYFCASLDSGAGEQYFGPGTRLTVT.

The J gene is TRBJ1-5, the V gene TRBV15; D remains unclear. The CDR3 extends over 14 amino acids. Between the trimmed V and J ends, which lost 2 bases and 0 bases, there was a span of 5 bases. The germline V gene has CDR1 LNHNV and CDR2 YYDKDF (reference sequence). The CDR3 DNA reads as TGTGCCACCAGCAGATACGGTAGCAATCAGCCCCAGCATTTT. Translated: CATSRYGSNQPQHF.

J is TRBJ2-1 and V is TRBV7-6, with TRBD1 as a possible D gene (6 bases). Germline CDR1 reads SGHVS; CDR2 reads FNYEAQ. V lost 4 bases, J lost 0 bases, and 13 bases lay in between. This CDR3 contains 16 residues. The chain's CDR3 is CASSYRQENSYNEQFF. The CDR3 bases are TGTGCCAGCAGCTACAGACAGGAGAACTCCTACAATGAGCAGTTCTTC.